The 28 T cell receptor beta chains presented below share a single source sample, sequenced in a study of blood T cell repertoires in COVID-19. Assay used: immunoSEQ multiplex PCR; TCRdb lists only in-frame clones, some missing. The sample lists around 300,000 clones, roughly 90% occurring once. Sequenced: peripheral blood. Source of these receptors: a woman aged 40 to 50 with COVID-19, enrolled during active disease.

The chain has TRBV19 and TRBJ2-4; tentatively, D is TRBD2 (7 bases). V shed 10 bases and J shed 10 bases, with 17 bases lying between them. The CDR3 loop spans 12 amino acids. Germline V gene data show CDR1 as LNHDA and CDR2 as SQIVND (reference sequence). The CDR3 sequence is CATAAQGGIQYF. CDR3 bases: TGTGCCACCGCAGCACAGGGAGGGATTCAGTACTTC.

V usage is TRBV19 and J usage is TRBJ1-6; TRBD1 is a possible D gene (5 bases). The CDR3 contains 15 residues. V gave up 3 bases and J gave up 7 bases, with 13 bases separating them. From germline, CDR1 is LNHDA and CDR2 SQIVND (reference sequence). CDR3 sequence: CASSMAGLSNSPLHF. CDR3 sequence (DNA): TGTGCCAGTAGTATGGCGGGGCTTAGCAATTCACCCCTCCACTTT.

The CDR3 bases are TGTGCCAGCAGCTTAGCGGTTGGGACTAGTGCCGAGCAGTACTTC. It yields the protein CASSLAVGTSAEQYF. This chain joins TRBV7-2 and TRBJ2-7, with 8 bases that match TRBD2. Germline CDR1 is SGHTA and CDR2 is FQGNSA. The CDR3 has 15 amino acids. Trimming at V came to 0 bases and at J to 6 bases, leaving 7 bases not matched to a gene.

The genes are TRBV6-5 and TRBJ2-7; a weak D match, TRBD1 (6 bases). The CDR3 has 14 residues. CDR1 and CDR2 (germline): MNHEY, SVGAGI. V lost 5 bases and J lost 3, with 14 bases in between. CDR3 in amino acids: CASSPGHFLYEQYF. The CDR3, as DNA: TGTGCCAGCAGTCCGGGACATTTTCTCTACGAGCAGTACTTC.

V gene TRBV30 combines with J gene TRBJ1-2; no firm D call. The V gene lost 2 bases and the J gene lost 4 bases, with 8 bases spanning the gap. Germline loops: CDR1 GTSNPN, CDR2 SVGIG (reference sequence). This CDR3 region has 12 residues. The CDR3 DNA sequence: TGTGCCTGGAGTTCGGGAGGCTATGGCTACACCTTC. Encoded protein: CAWSSGGYGYTF.

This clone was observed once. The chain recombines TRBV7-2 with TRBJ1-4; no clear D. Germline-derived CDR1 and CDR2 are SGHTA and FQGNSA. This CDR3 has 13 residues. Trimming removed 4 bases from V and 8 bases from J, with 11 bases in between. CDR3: CASSSRMREKLFF. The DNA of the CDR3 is TGTGCCAGCAGCTCTAGGATGCGGGAAAAACTGTTTTTT.

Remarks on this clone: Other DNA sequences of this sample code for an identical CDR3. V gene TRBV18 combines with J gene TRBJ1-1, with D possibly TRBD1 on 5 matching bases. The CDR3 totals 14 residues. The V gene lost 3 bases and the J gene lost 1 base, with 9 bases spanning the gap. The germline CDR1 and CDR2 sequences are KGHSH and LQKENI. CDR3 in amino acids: CASSPTGGNTEAFF. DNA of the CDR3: TGTGCCAGCTCACCTACCGGGGGGAACACTGAAGCTTTCTTT.

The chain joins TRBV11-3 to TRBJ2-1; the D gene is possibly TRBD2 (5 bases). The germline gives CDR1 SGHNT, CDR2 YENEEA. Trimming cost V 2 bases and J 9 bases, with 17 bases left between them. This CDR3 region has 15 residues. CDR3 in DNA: TGTGCCAGCAGCTTAAGTGCTAAACGGGGTGGTGAGCAGTTCTTC. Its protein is CASSLSAKRGGEQFF.

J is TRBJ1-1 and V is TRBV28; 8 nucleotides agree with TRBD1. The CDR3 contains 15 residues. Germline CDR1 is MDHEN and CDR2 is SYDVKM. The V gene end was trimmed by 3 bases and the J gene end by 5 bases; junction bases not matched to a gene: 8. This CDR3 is CASSFRTGRWTEAFF. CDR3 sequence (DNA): TGTGCCAGCAGTTTTCGGACAGGGCGGTGGACTGAAGCTTTCTTT.

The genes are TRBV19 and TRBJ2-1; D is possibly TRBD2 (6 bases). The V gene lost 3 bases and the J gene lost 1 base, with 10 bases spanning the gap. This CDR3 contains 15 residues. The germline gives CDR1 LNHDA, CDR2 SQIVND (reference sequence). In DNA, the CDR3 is TGTGCCAGTAGTATCAGACTAGTATCCTACAATGAGCAGTTCTTC. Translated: CASSIRLVSYNEQFF.

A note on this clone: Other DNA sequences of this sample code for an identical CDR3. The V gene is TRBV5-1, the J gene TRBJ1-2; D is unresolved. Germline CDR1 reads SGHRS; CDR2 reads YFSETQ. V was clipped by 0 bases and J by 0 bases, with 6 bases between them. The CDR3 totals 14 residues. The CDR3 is CASSLDRANYGYTF. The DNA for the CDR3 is TGCGCCAGCAGCTTGGACCGAGCTAACTATGGCTACACCTTC.

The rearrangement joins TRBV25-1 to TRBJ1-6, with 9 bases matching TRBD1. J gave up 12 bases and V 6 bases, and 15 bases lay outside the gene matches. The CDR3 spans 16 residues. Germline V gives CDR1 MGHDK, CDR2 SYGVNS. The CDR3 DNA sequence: TGTGCCAGCAGGCCCGAAACCCGGGACAGGGTAGAACCCCTCCACTTT. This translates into CASRPETRDRVEPLHF.

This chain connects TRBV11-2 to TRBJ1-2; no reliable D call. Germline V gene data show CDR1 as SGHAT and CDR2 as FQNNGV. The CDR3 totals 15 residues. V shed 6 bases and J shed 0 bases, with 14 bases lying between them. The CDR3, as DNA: TGTGCCAGCAGGTCCCTCCTCGTTTCTAACTATGGCTACACCTTC. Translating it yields CASRSLLVSNYGYTF.

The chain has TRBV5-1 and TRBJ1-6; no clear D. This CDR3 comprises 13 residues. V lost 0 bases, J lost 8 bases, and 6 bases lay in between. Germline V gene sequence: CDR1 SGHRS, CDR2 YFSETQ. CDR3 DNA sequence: TGCGCCAGCAGCTTGGGCGGGGATTCACCCCTCCACTTT. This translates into CASSLGGDSPLHF.

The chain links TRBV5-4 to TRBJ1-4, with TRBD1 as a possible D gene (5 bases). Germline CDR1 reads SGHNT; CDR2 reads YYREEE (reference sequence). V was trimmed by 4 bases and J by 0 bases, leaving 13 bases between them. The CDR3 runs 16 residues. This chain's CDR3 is CASSQGGAATNEKLFF. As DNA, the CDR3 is TGTGCCAGCAGCCAGGGCGGGGCCGCAACTAATGAAAAACTGTTTTTT.

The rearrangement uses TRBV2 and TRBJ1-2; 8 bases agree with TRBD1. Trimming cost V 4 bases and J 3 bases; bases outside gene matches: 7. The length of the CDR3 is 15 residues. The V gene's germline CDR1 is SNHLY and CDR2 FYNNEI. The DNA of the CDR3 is TGTGCCAGCAGTGTTGGACAGGGTGGGGACTATGGCTACACCTTC. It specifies CASSVGQGGDYGYTF.

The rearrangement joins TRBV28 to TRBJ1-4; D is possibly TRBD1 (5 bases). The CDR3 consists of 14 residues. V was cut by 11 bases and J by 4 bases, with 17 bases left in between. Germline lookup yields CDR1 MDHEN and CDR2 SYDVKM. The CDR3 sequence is CASLGGVNNEKLFF. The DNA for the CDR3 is TGTGCCTCCCTGGGAGGGGTCAATAATGAAAAACTGTTTTTT.

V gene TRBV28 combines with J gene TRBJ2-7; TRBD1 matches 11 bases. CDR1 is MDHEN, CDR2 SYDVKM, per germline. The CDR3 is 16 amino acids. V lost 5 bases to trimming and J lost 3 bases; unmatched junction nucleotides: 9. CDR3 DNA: TGTGCCAGCAGTACCATCGGACAGGGGGCCCTCTACGAGCAGTACTTC. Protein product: CASSTIGQGALYEQYF.

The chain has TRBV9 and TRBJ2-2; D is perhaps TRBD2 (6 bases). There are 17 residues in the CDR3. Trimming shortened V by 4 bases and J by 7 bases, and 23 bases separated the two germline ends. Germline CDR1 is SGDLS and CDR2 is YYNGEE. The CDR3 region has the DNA TGTGCCAGCAGCCTAGGGCCATGGAGGGGAGATAACGGGGAGCTGTTTTTT. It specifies CASSLGPWRGDNGELFF.

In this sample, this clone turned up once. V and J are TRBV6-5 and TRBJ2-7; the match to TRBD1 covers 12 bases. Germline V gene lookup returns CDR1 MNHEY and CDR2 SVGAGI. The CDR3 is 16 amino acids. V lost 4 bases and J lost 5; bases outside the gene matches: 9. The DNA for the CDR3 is TGTGCCAGCAGTTCCCCTGGGACAGGGGGCTATCACGAGCAGTACTTC. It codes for CASSSPGTGGYHEQYF.

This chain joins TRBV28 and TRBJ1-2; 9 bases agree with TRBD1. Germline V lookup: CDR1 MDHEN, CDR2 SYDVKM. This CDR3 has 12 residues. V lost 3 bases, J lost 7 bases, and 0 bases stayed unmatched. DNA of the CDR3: TGTGCCAGCAGTTTGACAGGGGGTGGCTACACCTTC. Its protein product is CASSLTGGGYTF.

As DNA, the CDR3 is TGTGCCAGCAGCCAATGGGCACAGGGCTTTACAGATACGCAGTATTTT. Amino acids: CASSQWAQGFTDTQYF. The rearrangement links TRBV4-2 to TRBJ2-3; the D gene is possibly TRBD1 (6 bases). This CDR3 region has 16 residues. V lost 2 bases to trimming and J lost 3 bases, with 15 bases between them. The germline CDR1 and CDR2 sequences are LGHNA and YNFKEQ.

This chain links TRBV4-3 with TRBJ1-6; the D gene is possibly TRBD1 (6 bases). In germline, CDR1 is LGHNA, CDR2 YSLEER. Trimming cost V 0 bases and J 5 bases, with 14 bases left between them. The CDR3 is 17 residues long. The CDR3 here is CASSQEGGRGDNSPLHF. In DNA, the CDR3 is TGCGCCAGCAGCCAAGAAGGGGGAAGGGGCGATAATTCACCCCTCCACTTT.

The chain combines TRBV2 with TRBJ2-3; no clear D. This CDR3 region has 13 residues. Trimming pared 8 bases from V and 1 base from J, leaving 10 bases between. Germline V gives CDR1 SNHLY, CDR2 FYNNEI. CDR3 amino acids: CASRNRGTDTQYF. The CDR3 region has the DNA TGTGCCAGCCGGAACCGGGGCACAGATACGCAGTATTTT.

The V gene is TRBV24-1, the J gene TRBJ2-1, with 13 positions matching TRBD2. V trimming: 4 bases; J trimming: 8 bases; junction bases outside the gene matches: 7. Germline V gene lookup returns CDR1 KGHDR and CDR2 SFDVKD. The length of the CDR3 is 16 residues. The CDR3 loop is CATSDRLAGGPHEQFF. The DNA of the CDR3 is TGTGCCACCAGTGACCGACTAGCGGGAGGCCCTCATGAGCAGTTCTTC.

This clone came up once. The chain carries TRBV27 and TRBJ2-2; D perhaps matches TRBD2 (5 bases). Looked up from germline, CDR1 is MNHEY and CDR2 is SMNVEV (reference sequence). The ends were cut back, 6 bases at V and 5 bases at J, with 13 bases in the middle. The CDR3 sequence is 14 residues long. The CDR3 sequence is CASRLTRFTGELFF. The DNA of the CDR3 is TGTGCCAGCAGACTTACTAGATTTACCGGGGAGCTGTTTTTT.

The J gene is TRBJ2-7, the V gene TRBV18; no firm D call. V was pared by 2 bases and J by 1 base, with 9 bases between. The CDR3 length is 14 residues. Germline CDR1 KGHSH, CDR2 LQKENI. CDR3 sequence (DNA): TGTGCCAGCTCACCATTAGCTCCTTCCTACGAGCAGTACTTC. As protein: CASSPLAPSYEQYF.

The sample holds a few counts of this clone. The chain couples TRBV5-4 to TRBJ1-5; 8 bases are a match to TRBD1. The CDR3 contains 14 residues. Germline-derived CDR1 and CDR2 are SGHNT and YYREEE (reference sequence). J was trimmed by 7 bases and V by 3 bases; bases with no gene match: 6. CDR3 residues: CASSSDRENQPQHF. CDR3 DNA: TGTGCCAGCAGCTCGGACAGGGAAAACCAGCCCCAGCATTTT.